This T cell receptor (beta chain) is drawn from a study of blood T cell repertoires in COVID-19. Whole-study context: COVID-19 samples, acute and convalescent, were from the United States, Italy and Spain.

Per the authors' pipeline: Reference gene primers were amplified, and this amplification served to estimate nucleated cell counts. The data were produced by immunoSEQ multiplex PCR, yet TCRdb's version contains in-frame clones alone and is incomplete. V and J calls and clone size are those listed in that table; D and trimming were worked out from the DNA. Of roughly 120,000 clones in the sample, 80% to 90% were seen once. CDR1 and CDR2 from the germline V gene are LNHDA and SQIVND (reference sequence). The V gene end was trimmed by 2 bases and the J gene end by 2 bases; junction bases not matched to a gene: 11. CDR3 length equals 18 residues.

The TCR sequence derives from a woman aged 50 to 60 with acute or convalescent COVID-19. This rearrangement joins TRBV19 to TRBJ2-7, with 11 bases matching TRBD2. The sequenced sample consisted of peripheral blood. CDR3 region: CASSISLLLSGRAYEQYF. CDR3 in DNA: TGTGCCAGTAGTATATCCCTCCTTCTTAGCGGGAGGGCCTACGAGCAGTACTTC.